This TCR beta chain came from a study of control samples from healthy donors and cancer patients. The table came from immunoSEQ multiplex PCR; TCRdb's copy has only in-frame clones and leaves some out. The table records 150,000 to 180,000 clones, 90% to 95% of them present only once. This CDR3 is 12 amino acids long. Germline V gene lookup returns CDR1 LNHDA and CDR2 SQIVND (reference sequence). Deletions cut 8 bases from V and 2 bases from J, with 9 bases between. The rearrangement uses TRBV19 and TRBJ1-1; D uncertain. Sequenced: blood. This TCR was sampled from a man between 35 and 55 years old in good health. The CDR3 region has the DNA TGTGCCAGTGGTAACAAAAACACTGAAGCTTTCTTT. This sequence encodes CASGNKNTEAFF.